What follows are 27 T cell receptor beta chains derived from one specimen sequenced in a study of human T cells and chemical hapten exposure. Documented time point: patch test 1, 2 weeks after DPC sensitization. As for treatment: therapeutic diphenylcyclopropenone sensitization with weekly scalp DPC. TCRdb analysed the RACE reads with MiXCR anew, one entry per CDR3 protein. The sample has some 180,000 distinct CDR3 sequences; around 20% are singletons. Sample: whole blood, taken in connection with sensitization to the hapten diphenylcyclopropenone (DPC). The receptors stem from a woman between 45 and 60 years old with alopecia areata. Some clones in this sample may be carry-over from other donors' samples.

This clonotype was found a few times. This chain links TRBV7-6 with TRBJ2-7; TRBD1 matches at 8 bases. The CDR3 has 14 amino acids. The germline gives CDR1 SGHVS, CDR2 FNYEAQ. The junction had 5 bases not matched to a gene; V was cut back by 5 bases and J by 2 bases. In DNA, the CDR3 is TGTGCCAGCAGCCAAGGGACAGGTCCCTACGAGCAGTACTTC. Its translation is CASSQGTGPYEQYF.

The DNA of the CDR3 is TGTGCCAGCAGCCCCTATACCGGGGGGAACACTGAAGCTTTCTTT. This sequence encodes CASSPYTGGNTEAFF. V and J are TRBV5-6 and TRBJ1-1, with D possibly being TRBD1 (5 bases). The CDR3 length is 15 residues. V lost 4 bases and J lost 1, with 14 bases in between. In germline, CDR1 is SGHDT, CDR2 YYEEEE.

This clonotype was observed many times. The chain uses TRBV29-1 and TRBJ2-7; D remains ambiguous. V lost 7 bases and J 4 bases, leaving 14 bases between the germline ends. CDR3 length: 12 amino acids. Germline V gene lookup returns CDR1 SQVTM and CDR2 ANQGSEA. The DNA of the CDR3 is TGCAGCGCGCGGACGGAGACTTACGAGCAGTACTTC. This gives the protein CSARTETYEQYF.

This clonotype has ten or more counts. V and J are TRBV20-1 and TRBJ2-5; D tentatively fits TRBD1 or TRBD2 (5 bases each). The CDR3 runs 12 residues. Germline V lookup: CDR1 DFQATT, CDR2 SNEGSKA (reference sequence). V gave up 5 bases and J gave up 1 base, with 8 bases separating them. The CDR3 nucleotides read TGCAGTGCTCGGGACCTCCAAGAGACCCAGTACTTC. Protein product: CSARDLQETQYF.

This rearrangement joins TRBV5-1 to TRBJ2-7; TRBD2 is a possible D gene (6 bases). From germline, CDR1 is SGHRS and CDR2 YFSETQ. Deletions cut 0 bases from V and 4 bases from J, with 14 bases between. This CDR3 spans 15 amino acids. The CDR3 region has the DNA TGCGCCAGCAGCTTGGGTCCGCGGGATACGTACGAGCAGTACTTC. It codes for CASSLGPRDTYEQYF. The complete variable domain, with remaining parts taken from reference TRBV5-1 and TRBJ2-7, reads KAGVTQTPRYLIKTRGQQVTLSCSPISGHRSVSWYQQTPGQGLQFLFEYFSETQRNKGNFPGRFSGRQFSNSRSEMNVSTLELGDSALYLCASSLGPRDTYEQYFGPGTRLTVT.

This clonotype has more than one count but fewer than ten. The rearrangement joins TRBV20-1 to TRBJ1-1; D gene unclear. This CDR3 region has 14 residues. The germline V gene encodes CDR1 DFQATT and CDR2 SNEGSKA (reference sequence). Between the trimmed V and J ends, which lost 0 bases and 0 bases, there was a span of 8 bases. The CDR3 reads CSAREGRLNTEAFF. Written as DNA, the CDR3 is TGCAGTGCTAGAGAGGGCAGGCTGAACACTGAAGCTTTCTTT.

The table lists this clonotype with a few counts. The chain employs TRBV7-9 and TRBJ2-7, with D maybe TRBD1 (5 bases). Trimming cost V 3 bases and J 1 base, with 13 bases left between them. CDR3 size: 15 residues. Germline values: CDR1 SEHNR, CDR2 FQNEAQ (reference sequence). CDR3 DNA: TGTGCCAGCAGCTTTCAAAAGGGGCAGTCCTACGAGCAGTACTTC. Amino acids: CASSFQKGQSYEQYF.

The genes are TRBV27 and TRBJ2-3; D gene unclear. The germline CDR1 and CDR2 sequences are MNHEY and SMNVEV (reference sequence). Trimming shortened V by 2 bases and J by 5 bases, and 11 bases separated the two germline ends. CDR3 length equals 14 residues. The CDR3 sequence: CASSLVLGRDTQYF. The CDR3 DNA sequence: TGTGCCAGCAGTTTAGTCCTGGGCCGAGATACGCAGTATTTT.

This clonotype was seen a handful of times. The rearrangement joins TRBV29-1 to TRBJ2-3, with TRBD1 matching over 9 bases. The CDR3 consists of 16 residues. Germline V gene lookup returns CDR1 SQVTM and CDR2 ANQGSEA. V shed 6 bases and J 5 bases; nucleotides not matched to a gene: 15. The CDR3, as DNA: TGCAGCGTAGCCCATTTCCAGGACAGGGGAGGAGATACGCAGTATTTT. Encoded protein: CSVAHFQDRGGDTQYF.

This chain connects TRBV20-1 to TRBJ2-5, with D perhaps matching TRBD2 (6 bases). Looked up from germline, CDR1 is DFQATT and CDR2 is SNEGSKA (reference sequence). V was pared by 5 bases and J by 2 bases, with 18 bases between. The CDR3 loop spans 15 amino acids. The CDR3 DNA is TGCAGTGCTTTATTGCCGGGACTGGAACAAGAGACCCAGTACTTC. Its translation is CSALLPGLEQETQYF.

CDR3 sequence (DNA): TGTGCCAGCAGTGAAAATTCCGCAAGCACAGATACGCAGTATTTT. This encodes CASSENSASTDTQYF. The chain recombines TRBV2 with TRBJ2-3; D call uncertain. Deletions cut 2 bases from V and 0 bases from J, with 9 bases between. CDR1 and CDR2 from the germline V gene are SNHLY and FYNNEI. This CDR3 is built from 15 residues.

This clonotype was counted only a few times. The chain carries TRBV7-9 and TRBJ2-7, with no clear D. V was cut by 4 bases and J by 0 bases, with 7 bases left in between. The CDR3 loop spans 13 amino acids. CDR1 SEHNR and CDR2 FQNEAQ come from the germline V gene (reference sequence). This CDR3 reads CASSSTDSYEQYF. The DNA of the CDR3 is TGTGCCAGCAGCTCGACTGACTCCTACGAGCAGTACTTC.

The V and J genes are TRBV13 and TRBJ1-4; no clear D. Germline V gives CDR1 PRHDT, CDR2 FYEKMQ (reference sequence). Between the trimmed V and J ends, which lost 5 bases and 0 bases, there was a span of 13 bases. The CDR3 runs 16 residues. In DNA, the CDR3 is TGTGCCAGCAGCCATACCCCAGGAGCAACTAATGAAAAACTGTTTTTT. This codes for CASSHTPGATNEKLFF.

The J gene is TRBJ2-3, the V gene TRBV29-1; no definite D call. The CDR3 length is 16 residues. V was shortened by 5 bases and J by 0 bases, with 18 bases between the two germline ends. Germline V gene data show CDR1 as SQVTM and CDR2 as ANQGSEA. CDR3 loop: CSVITDVEYSTDTQYF. The DNA of the CDR3 is TGCAGCGTTATAACGGACGTAGAGTATAGCACAGATACGCAGTATTTT.

The rearrangement uses TRBV29-1 and TRBJ2-3; maybe TRBD2 (5 bases). Germline V gene data show CDR1 as SQVTM and CDR2 as ANQGSEA. The CDR3 sequence is 13 residues long. With 4 bases removed from V and 4 bases from J, the gap between germline ends came to 12 bases. CDR3 region: CSVGPNGADTQYF. The DNA for the CDR3 is TGCAGCGTTGGACCTAACGGGGCAGATACGCAGTATTTT.

The V call is TRBV7-2, the J call TRBJ1-1; no firm D call. CDR3 length: 12 amino acids. The V and J ends lost 3 bases and 7 bases respectively, with 9 bases between them. Germline lookup yields CDR1 SGHTA and CDR2 FQGNSA. The CDR3 DNA reads as TGTGCCAGCAGCTTCGGGGTCCGTGAAGCTTTCTTT. Translation: CASSFGVREAFF.

This clonotype appeared a few times. The rearrangement joins TRBV5-6 to TRBJ1-1, with a tentative D call TRBD1 (6 bases). Per the germline V gene, CDR1 is SGHDT and CDR2 is YYEEEE. The CDR3 consists of 13 residues. V lost 0 bases and J 11 bases, leaving 14 bases between the germline ends. CDR3: CASSLVGVGGAFF. As DNA, the CDR3 is TGTGCCAGCAGCTTGGTCGGGGTAGGGGGGGCTTTCTTT.

The chain recombines TRBV11-1 with TRBJ1-2; possible D gene TRBD1, 6 bases. V was cut by 6 bases and J by 4 bases, with 18 bases left in between. The V gene's germline CDR1 is SGHAT and CDR2 FQDESV (reference sequence). CDR3 length equals 15 residues. CDR3 residues: CASSQNLGQIYGYTF. CDR3 DNA: TGTGCCAGCAGTCAAAACCTCGGACAGATCTATGGCTACACCTTC.

This clonotype was counted between two and nine times. The rearrangement joins TRBV6-1 to TRBJ2-1, with D possibly TRBD2 on 5 matching bases. The CDR3 totals 13 residues. Germline V gene lookup returns CDR1 MNHNS and CDR2 SASEGT. V lost 7 bases, J lost 6 bases, and 13 bases lay in between. The DNA of the CDR3 is TGTGCCAGCAAACCCGGCGGGTTCAATGAGCAGTTCTTC. Encoded protein: CASKPGGFNEQFF.

CDR3 in amino acids: CASSLGSGNSYNEQFF. Written as DNA, the CDR3 is TGTGCCAGCAGCTTGGGTAGCGGGAACTCCTACAATGAGCAGTTCTTC. The chain couples TRBV5-4 to TRBJ2-1; 8 nucleotides match TRBD2. CDR3 length: 16 residues. Trimming removed 0 bases from V and 0 bases from J; junction bases left unmatched: 2. Germline V gene data show CDR1 as SGHNT and CDR2 as YYREEE (reference sequence).

This clonotype was found a few times. V gene TRBV20-1 combines with J gene TRBJ1-5, with D perhaps matching TRBD1 (5 bases). The CDR3 runs to 14 residues. V was trimmed by 2 bases and J by 8 bases, leaving 16 bases between them. From germline, CDR1 is DFQATT and CDR2 SNEGSKA (reference sequence). CDR3 loop: CSARRGPGGEPQHF. The CDR3 DNA reads as TGCAGTGCTAGACGGGGCCCGGGGGGTGAGCCCCAGCATTTT.

This clonotype was detected only a few times. This rearrangement joins TRBV2 to TRBJ2-2, with D uncertain. Trimming shortened V by 3 bases and J by 5 bases, and 7 bases separated the two germline ends. Germline V gene lookup returns CDR1 SNHLY and CDR2 FYNNEI. This CDR3 is built from 13 residues. Written as DNA, the CDR3 is TGTGCCAGCAGTGATGAGCTAACCGGGGAGCTGTTTTTT. Residues: CASSDELTGELFF.

This clonotype was found a few times. The gene calls are TRBV5-5 and TRBJ2-1; D gene ambiguous. The germline gives CDR1 SGHKS, CDR2 YYEKEE (reference sequence). Trimming left V 1 base short and J 0 bases short, with 14 bases between. This CDR3 contains 17 residues. The CDR3 coding sequence is TGTGCCAGCAGCTTGCGGGCCGCGGAAACCTCCTACAATGAGCAGTTCTTC. Its protein is CASSLRAAETSYNEQFF. The full variable domain, completed using reference TRBV5-5 and TRBJ2-1, is DAGVTQSPTHLIKTRGQQVTLRCSPISGHKSVSWYQQVLGQGPQFIFQYYEKEERGRGNFPDRFSARQFPNYSSELNVNALLLGDSALYLCASSLRAAETSYNEQFFGPGTRLTVL.

The chain couples TRBV24-1 to TRBJ2-3, with no clear D. V was cut by 0 bases and J by 0 bases, with 9 bases left in between. Germline lookup yields CDR1 KGHDR and CDR2 SFDVKD. CDR3 length: 16 residues. CDR3 in amino acids: CATSDLWDPSTDTQYF. The DNA of the CDR3 is TGTGCCACCAGTGATTTGTGGGATCCTAGCACAGATACGCAGTATTTT.

In this sample, this clonotype turned up a few times. The chain employs TRBV3-1 and TRBJ1-2, with D tentatively TRBD1 (5 bases). Germline values: CDR1 LGHDT, CDR2 YNNKEL (reference sequence). The CDR3 totals 15 residues. Trimming removed 0 bases at V and 5 bases at J, with 13 bases between. CDR3 in DNA: TGTGCCAGCAGCCAAGATAGGTCAGGGTTGTATGGCTACACCTTC. Translation gives CASSQDRSGLYGYTF.

The rearrangement joins TRBV10-3 to TRBJ2-3; 8 bases line up with TRBD2. With 4 bases clipped from V and 4 bases from J, the junction kept 7 bases outside the gene matches. Germline V gene data show CDR1 as ENHRY and CDR2 as SYGVKD. The CDR3 consists of 15 residues. The CDR3 nucleotides read TGTGCCATCAGTGTTTCCGGGAGGGGCGCAGATACGCAGTATTTT. This encodes CAISVSGRGADTQYF.

CDR3 sequence: CASSFNGDNNEQFF. In DNA form, the CDR3 reads TGTGCCAGCAGCTTTAACGGCGATAACAATGAGCAGTTCTTC. The V call is TRBV7-9, the J call TRBJ2-1; D call uncertain. Germline assignment: CDR1 SEHNR and CDR2 FQNEAQ (reference sequence). V was pared by 3 bases and J by 5 bases, with 11 bases between. The CDR3 totals 14 residues.